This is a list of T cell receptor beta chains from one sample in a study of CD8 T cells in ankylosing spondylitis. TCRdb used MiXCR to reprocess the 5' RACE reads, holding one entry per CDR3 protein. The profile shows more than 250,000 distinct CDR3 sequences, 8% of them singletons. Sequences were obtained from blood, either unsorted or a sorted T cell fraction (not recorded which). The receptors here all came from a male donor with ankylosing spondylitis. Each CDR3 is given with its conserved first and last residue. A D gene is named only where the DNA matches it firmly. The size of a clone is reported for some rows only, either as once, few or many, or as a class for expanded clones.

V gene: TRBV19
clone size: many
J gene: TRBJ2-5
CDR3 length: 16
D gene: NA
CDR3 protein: CATARWGRTYQETQYF
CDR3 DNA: TGTGCCACCGCCCGATGGGGAAGAACATACCAAGAGACCCAGTACTTC

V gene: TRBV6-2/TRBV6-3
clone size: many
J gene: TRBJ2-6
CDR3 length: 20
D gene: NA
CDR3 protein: CASTDPPPGRGVSGANVLTF
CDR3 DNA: TGTGCCAGCACCGATCCCCCCCCCGGCAGGGGAGTCTCTGGGGCCAACGTCCTGACTTTC

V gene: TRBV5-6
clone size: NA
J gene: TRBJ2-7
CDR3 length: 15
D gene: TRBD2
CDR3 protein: CASSWGSGSSYEQYF
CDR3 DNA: TGTGCCAGCAGCTGGGGTAGCGGGAGTTCCTACGAGCAGTACTTC

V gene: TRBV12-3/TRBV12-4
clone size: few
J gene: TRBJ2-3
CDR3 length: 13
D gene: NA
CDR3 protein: CASSFVTRDTQYF
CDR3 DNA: TGTGCCAGCAGTTTCGTTACTAGGGATACGCAGTATTTT

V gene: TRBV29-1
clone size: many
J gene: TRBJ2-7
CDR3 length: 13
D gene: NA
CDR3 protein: CSVRSQLSYEQYF
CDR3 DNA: TGCAGCGTTCGCAGTCAACTTTCCTACGAGCAGTACTTC

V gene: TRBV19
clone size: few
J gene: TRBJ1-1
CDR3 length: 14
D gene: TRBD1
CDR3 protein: CASRPFGQDTEAFF
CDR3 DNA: TGTGCCAGTAGACCTTTCGGACAGGACACTGAAGCTTTCTTT

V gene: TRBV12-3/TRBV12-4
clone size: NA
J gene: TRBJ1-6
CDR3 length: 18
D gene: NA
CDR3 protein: CASSSGRGRGSYNSPLHF
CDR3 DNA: TGTGCCAGCAGTTCGGGTCGCGGGAGAGGATCCTATAATTCACCCCTCCACTTT

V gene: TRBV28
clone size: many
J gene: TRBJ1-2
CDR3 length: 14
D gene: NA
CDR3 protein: CASSSVPGYYGYTF
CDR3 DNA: TGTGCCAGCAGTTCCGTCCCAGGGTACTATGGCTACACCTTC

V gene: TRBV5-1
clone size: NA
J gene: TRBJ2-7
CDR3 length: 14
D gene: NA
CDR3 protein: CASSPRGGVEEQNF
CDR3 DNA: TGCGCCAGCAGCCCGAGAGGGGGGGTAGAGGAGCAGAACTTC

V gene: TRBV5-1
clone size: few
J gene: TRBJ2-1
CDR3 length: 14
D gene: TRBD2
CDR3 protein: CASSAGGQNNEQFF
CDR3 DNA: TGCGCCAGCAGCGCGGGAGGGCAAAACAATGAGCAGTTCTTC

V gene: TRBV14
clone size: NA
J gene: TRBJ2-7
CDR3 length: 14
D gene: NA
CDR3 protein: CASSPHQSSYEQYF
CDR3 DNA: TGTGCCAGCAGCCCCCATCAGAGCTCCTACGAGCAGTACTTC

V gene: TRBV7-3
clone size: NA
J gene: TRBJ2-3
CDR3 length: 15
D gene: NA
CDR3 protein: CASRTPSRAPDTQYF
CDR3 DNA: TGTGCCAGCAGGACACCCTCCCGGGCACCGGATACGCAGTATTTT

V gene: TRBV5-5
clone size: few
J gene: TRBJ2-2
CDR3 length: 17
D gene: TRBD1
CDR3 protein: CASSLGGTGGATGELFF
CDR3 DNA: TGTGCCAGCAGCTTGGGAGGGACAGGGGGGGCCACCGGGGAGCTGTTTTTT

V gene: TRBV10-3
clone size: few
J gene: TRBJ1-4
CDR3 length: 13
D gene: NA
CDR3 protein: CAISESLSQRLFF
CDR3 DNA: TGTGCCATCAGTGAGTCTCTCTCCCAGAGACTGTTTTTT

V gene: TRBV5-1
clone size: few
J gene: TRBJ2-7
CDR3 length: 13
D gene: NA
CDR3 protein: CASSFRTEYEQYF
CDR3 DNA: TGCGCCAGCAGCTTCCGGACCGAGTACGAGCAGTACTTC

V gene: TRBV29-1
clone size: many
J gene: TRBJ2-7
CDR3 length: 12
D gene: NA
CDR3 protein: CSGTGRSYEQYF
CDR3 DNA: TGCAGCGGAACAGGGAGGTCCTACGAGCAGTACTTC

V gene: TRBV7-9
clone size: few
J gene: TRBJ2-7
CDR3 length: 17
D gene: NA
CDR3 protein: CASSLGVGDPGVLEQYF
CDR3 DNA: TGTGCCAGCAGCTTAGGGGTGGGGGACCCCGGAGTTCTCGAGCAGTACTTC

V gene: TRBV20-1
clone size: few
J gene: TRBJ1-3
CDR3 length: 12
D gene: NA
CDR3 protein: CSAPDGGNTIYF
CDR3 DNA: TGCAGTGCACCCGATGGAGGAAACACCATATATTTT

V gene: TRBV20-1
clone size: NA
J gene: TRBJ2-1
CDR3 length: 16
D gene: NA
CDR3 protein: CSARDLRQLNYNEQFF
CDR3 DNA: TGCAGTGCTAGAGATCTAAGACAGCTAAACTACAATGAGCAGTTCTTC

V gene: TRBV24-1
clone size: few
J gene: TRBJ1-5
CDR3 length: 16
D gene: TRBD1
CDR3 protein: CATSDPGQGADQPQHF
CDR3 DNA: TGTGCCACCAGTGATCCCGGACAGGGGGCAGATCAGCCCCAGCATTTT

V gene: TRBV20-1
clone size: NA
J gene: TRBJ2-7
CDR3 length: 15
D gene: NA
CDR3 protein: CSAREGEAIHYEQYF
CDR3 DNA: TGCAGTGCTAGAGAGGGGGAAGCAATCCACTACGAGCAGTACTTC

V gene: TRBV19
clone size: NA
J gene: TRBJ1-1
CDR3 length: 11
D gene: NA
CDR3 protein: CAGRTGSEAFF
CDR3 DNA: TGTGCCGGGAGAACAGGGTCTGAAGCTTTCTTT

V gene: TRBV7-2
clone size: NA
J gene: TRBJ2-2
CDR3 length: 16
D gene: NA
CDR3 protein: CASSPWGLPNTGELFF
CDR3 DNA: TGTGCCAGCAGCCCCTGGGGACTCCCGAACACCGGGGAGCTGTTTTTT

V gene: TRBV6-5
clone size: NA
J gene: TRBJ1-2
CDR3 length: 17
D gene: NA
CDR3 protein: CASSYSWTRSLGYGYTF
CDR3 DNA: TGTGCCAGCAGTTACTCGTGGACGAGGAGTCTCGGCTATGGCTACACCTTC

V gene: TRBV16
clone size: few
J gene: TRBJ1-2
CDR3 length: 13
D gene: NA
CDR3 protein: CASSRDGGAGYTF
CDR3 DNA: TGTGCCAGCAGCAGAGATGGCGGGGCTGGCTACACCTTC

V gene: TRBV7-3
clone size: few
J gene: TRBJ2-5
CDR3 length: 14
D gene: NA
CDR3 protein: CASSLIAGLETQYF
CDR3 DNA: TGTGCCAGCAGCTTAATTGCGGGATTAGAGACCCAGTACTTC

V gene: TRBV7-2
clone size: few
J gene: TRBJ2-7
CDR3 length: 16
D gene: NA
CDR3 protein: CASSFSRVKGVGEQYF
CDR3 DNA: TGTGCCAGCAGCTTCTCCAGAGTGAAAGGCGTGGGTGAGCAGTACTTC

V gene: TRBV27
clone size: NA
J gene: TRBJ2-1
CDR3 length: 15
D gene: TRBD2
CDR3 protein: CASSESGSAYNEQFF
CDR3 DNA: TGTGCCAGCAGTGAAAGCGGGAGTGCCTACAATGAGCAGTTCTTC

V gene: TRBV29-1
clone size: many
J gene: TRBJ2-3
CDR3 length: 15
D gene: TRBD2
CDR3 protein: CSTRLAGGSTDTQYF
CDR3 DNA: TGCAGCACCAGACTAGCGGGAGGGAGCACAGATACGCAGTATTTT

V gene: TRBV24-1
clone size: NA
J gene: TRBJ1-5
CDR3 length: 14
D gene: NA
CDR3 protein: CATAGGRGNQPQHF
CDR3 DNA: TGTGCCACCGCCGGGGGTCGTGGCAATCAGCCCCAGCATTTT

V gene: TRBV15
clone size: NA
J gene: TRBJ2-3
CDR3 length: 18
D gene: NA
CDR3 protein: CATSRPFRKRISTDTQYF
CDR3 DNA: TGTGCCACCAGCAGACCTTTCCGGAAGCGGATTAGCACAGATACGCAGTATTTT

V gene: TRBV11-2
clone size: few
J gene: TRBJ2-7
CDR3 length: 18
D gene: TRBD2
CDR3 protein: CASSFIHLRTSGSHEQYF
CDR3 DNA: TGTGCCAGCAGCTTCATCCACCTCCGGACTAGCGGGAGCCACGAGCAGTACTTC

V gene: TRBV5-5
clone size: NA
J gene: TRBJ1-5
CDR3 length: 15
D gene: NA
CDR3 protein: CASSQLPQKIQPQHF
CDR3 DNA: TGTGCCAGCAGCCAACTTCCCCAGAAGATTCAGCCCCAGCATTTT

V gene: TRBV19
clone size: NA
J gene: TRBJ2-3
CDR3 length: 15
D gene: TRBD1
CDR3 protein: CASRDRDSHTDTQYF
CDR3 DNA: TGTGCCAGTAGAGACCGGGACAGCCACACAGATACGCAGTATTTT

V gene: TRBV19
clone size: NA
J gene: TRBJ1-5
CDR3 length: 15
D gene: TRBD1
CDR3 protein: CASGRSTGVTQPQHF
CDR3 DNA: TGTGCCAGTGGGAGATCTACAGGGGTGACTCAGCCCCAGCATTTT

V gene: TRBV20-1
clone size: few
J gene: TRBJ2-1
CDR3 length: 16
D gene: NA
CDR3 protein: CSARDGSGPSYNEQFF
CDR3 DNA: TGCAGTGCTAGAGATGGGAGCGGACCCTCCTACAATGAGCAGTTCTTC

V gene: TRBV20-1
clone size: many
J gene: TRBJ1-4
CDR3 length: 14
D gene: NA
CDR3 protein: CSALPVRGIEKLFF
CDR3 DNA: TGCAGTGCTCTCCCAGTCCGGGGGATCGAAAAACTGTTTTTT

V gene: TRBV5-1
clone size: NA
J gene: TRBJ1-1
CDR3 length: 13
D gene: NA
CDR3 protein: CASSLAPGREAFF
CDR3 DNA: TGCGCCAGCAGCTTGGCCCCAGGGCGCGAAGCTTTCTTT

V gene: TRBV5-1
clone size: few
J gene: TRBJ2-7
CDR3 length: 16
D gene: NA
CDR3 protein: CASSTRPQGQTYEQYF
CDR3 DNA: TGCGCCAGCAGCACCAGACCCCAAGGGCAAACCTACGAGCAGTACTTC